This TCR beta chain was observed in a study of blood T cell repertoires in COVID-19. Overall study: Samples taken during acute and convalescent COVID-19 were collected in the United States, Italy and Spain. PBMCs, B-cell-depleted T cells, or T cells provided the cDNA or gDNA that made up the material.

This clone occurred once. Authors' analysis steps: Counts of nucleated cells, estimated from reference gene primer amplification, were obtained. TCRdb's table, derived via immunoSEQ multiplex PCR, lists solely in-frame clones and lacks some. V, J and clone size were drawn from that table, and D and trimming were deduced from the DNA. The sample yields about 210,000 clones, around nine tenths seen once. Germline CDR1 MRHNA, CDR2 SNTAGT. The CDR3 extends over 13 amino acids. V was shortened by 2 bases and J by 7 bases, with 6 bases between the two germline ends. The chain links TRBV6-4 to TRBJ1-6; D is undetermined. The sequenced sample was peripheral blood. This sequence originates from a man aged 55 to 70 who had recovered from COVID-19. CDR3 nucleotide sequence: TGTGCCAGCAGTGACAGCCGGAATTCACCCCTCCACTTT. Translation: CASSDSRNSPLHF.